This entry features one TCR beta chain sequence. This sample is drawn from a study of blood T cell repertoires in COVID-19. Study at large: The study drew acute and convalescent COVID-19 samples from the United States, Italy and Spain. The analysed material was cDNA or gDNA that came from T cells, B-cell-depleted T cells, or PBMCs.

Profiling relied on immunoSEQ multiplex PCR, and the TCRdb table lists in-frame clones only, not all of them. The sample has 200,000 to 250,000 clones, about 80% seen once. Participants, roughly 18 to 90 years old, spanned 24 US areas. Participants had their cohort set by participant-reported clinical history. The CDR3 spans 15 residues. V was trimmed by 0 bases and J by 10 bases, leaving 16 bases between them. Looked up from germline, CDR1 is MNHEY and CDR2 is SMNVEV (reference sequence). The source material was PBMCs or T cells enriched from blood (not recorded which). V and J are TRBV27 and TRBJ1-5, with D possibly matching TRBD1 (6 bases). This clonotype was sampled from a woman aged 50 to 60 who had been exposed to COVID-19. The CDR3 DNA sequence: TGTGCCAGCAGTTTATCGACGGGGGGCGGACACCCCCAGCATTTT. Translating gives CASSLSTGGGHPQHF.